These T cell receptor beta chains were read from a single sample in a study of blood T cell repertoires in COVID-19. The protocol was immunoSEQ multiplex PCR, while the TCRdb copy is restricted to in-frame clones and leaves out a portion. The top ten hold 6.8% of the sample, which has roughly 220,000 clones, 80% to 85% seen once. Sequencing input: PBMCs or T cells enriched from blood (not recorded which). The receptors originated from a woman in her 40s who had recovered from COVID-19. Each CDR3 is given with its conserved first and last residue. The order of the fields is V gene, D gene, J gene, clone size, CDR3 protein, CDR3 DNA. D genes are given only for firm matches. Not all rows give a size; the values are once, few, many and, for expanded clones, a class.

TRBV5-1,.,TRBJ2-7,.,CASRIGGNNEQYF,TGCGCCAGCAGGATTGGGGGGAATAACGAGCAGTACTTC
TRBV16,TRBD1,TRBJ1-1,.,CASSPGQGAEAFF,TGTGCCAGCAGCCCCGGACAGGGGGCTGAAGCTTTCTTT
TRBV19,.,TRBJ1-1,.,CASSIALSFEAFF,TGTGCCAGTAGTATAGCGTTGAGTTTTGAAGCTTTCTTT
TRBV7-2,TRBD2,TRBJ2-3,.,CASSSPLAGLGDTQYF,TGTGCCAGCAGTTCCCCACTAGCGGGATTGGGAGATACGCAGTATTTT
TRBV5-1,TRBD2,TRBJ2-3,once,CATSSGGHTDTQYF,TGCGCCACCAGCTCGGGAGGACATACAGATACGCAGTATTTT
TRBV3-1/TRBV3-2,TRBD2,TRBJ2-2,.,CASRVGTSGQGELFF,TGTGCCAGCAGAGTCGGGACTAGCGGGCAGGGGGAGCTGTTTTTT
TRBV28,.,TRBJ1-5,.,CATQGNQPQHF,TGTGCCACACAGGGAAATCAGCCCCAGCATTTT
TRBV3-1/TRBV3-2,.,TRBJ2-1,once,CASSQQTSFSEQFF,TGTGCCAGCAGCCAGCAGACTAGTTTCAGTGAGCAGTTCTTC
TRBV19,.,TRBJ1-1,.,CAIRMNTEAFF,TGTGCCATCAGAATGAACACTGAAGCTTTCTTT
TRBV2,TRBD2,TRBJ2-1,.,CASKGSGSSNEQFF,TGTGCCAGCAAGGGTAGCGGGAGTTCGAATGAGCAGTTCTTC
TRBV4-1,.,TRBJ1-1,.,CASSRNRALNTEAFF,TGCGCCAGCAGCCGCAACAGGGCCTTGAACACTGAAGCTTTCTTT
TRBV28,.,TRBJ1-5,once,CASSGKPSNQPQHF,TGTGCCAGCAGTGGCAAACCTAGCAATCAGCCCCAGCATTTT
TRBV29-1,TRBD1,TRBJ2-5,.,CSSKTGEETQYF,TGCAGTAGCAAGACAGGGGAAGAGACCCAGTACTTC
TRBV6-5,TRBD1,TRBJ1-2,.,CASSPYDRGNGYTF,TGTGCCAGCAGTCCCTATGACAGGGGCAATGGCTACACCTTC
TRBV3-1/TRBV3-2,TRBD1,TRBJ1-2,once,CASSQVDRGQNGYTF,TGTGCCAGCAGCCAGGTCGACAGGGGCCAGAATGGCTACACCTTC
TRBV23-1,TRBD1,TRBJ1-4,.,CASSTWDRSHEKLFF,TGCGCCAGCAGCACCTGGGACAGGTCGCACGAAAAACTGTTTTTT
TRBV5-4,TRBD2,TRBJ2-3,.,CASSLGTSGTADTQYF,TGTGCCAGCAGCTTGGGGACTAGCGGGACAGCAGATACGCAGTATTTT
TRBV2,TRBD1,TRBJ2-1,few,CASSEKGQAIAISYNEQFF,TGTGCCAGCAGTGAGAAGGGACAGGCTATCGCGATCTCCTACAATGAGCAGTTCTTC
TRBV6-1,.,TRBJ1-4,few,CASSEQLTNEKLFF,TGTGCCAGCAGTGAACAGTTAACTAATGAAAAACTGTTTTTT
TRBV29-1,TRBD2,TRBJ2-2,.,CSVGGLTNTGELFF,TGCAGCGTGGGAGGGCTAACGAACACCGGGGAGCTGTTTTTT
TRBV28,TRBD1,TRBJ1-3,.,CASSFPVRTGFSGNTIYF,TGTGCCAGCAGTTTTCCGGTACGGACAGGCTTCTCTGGAAACACCATATATTTT
TRBV13,TRBD2,TRBJ2-2,few,CASSFPAGGGTGELFF,TGTGCCAGCAGCTTTCCGGCGGGAGGAGGAACCGGGGAGCTGTTTTTT
TRBV7-8,TRBD2,TRBJ2-2,.,CASSLRTSTRRGTGELFF,TGTGCCAGCAGCTTAAGGACTAGCACTCGACGGGGCACCGGGGAGCTGTTTTTT